Presented here are 30 T cell receptor beta chains from one specimen sequenced in a study of Graves' ophthalmopathy and Graves' hyperthyroidism. The authors amplified TCR beta CDR3 regions, and they did so from RNA transcripts for repertoire sequencing. The authors performed first-round RT-PCR with HTBI primers and then a second-round multiplex PCR. TCRdb passed the multiplex PCR reads through MiXCR, listing each CDR3 protein once. The sample shows a few hundred thousand distinct CDR3 sequences, roughly 15% of them seen only once. The source material was peripheral blood. All receptors derive from a woman in her late teens or twenties with stable Graves' hyperthyroidism.

Ten or more counts support this clonotype. The chain couples TRBV6-1 to TRBJ1-1; D remains unclear. V lost 8 bases and J lost 4, with 11 bases in between. The CDR3 extends over 12 amino acids. Germline CDR1 reads MNHNS; CDR2 reads SASEGT. In DNA form, the CDR3 reads TGTGCCAGCCGGGTAAGCGGCACTGAAGCTTTCTTT. Translating gives CASRVSGTEAFF.

This clonotype was found many times. This may be a read error: a much more frequent sequence differs by one nucleotide. The rearrangement joins TRBV6-5 to TRBJ2-5; D may be TRBD2 (5 bases). The CDR3 sequence is 15 residues long. Germline CDR1 is MNHEY and CDR2 is SVGAGI. The CDR3 DNA reads as TGTGCCAGCAGTTTAGGGTTTGGCGGGCAAGAGACCAAGTACTTC. It yields the protein CASSLGFGGQETKYF.

In its sample, this clonotype was seen many times. A read error may be the cause here, since a much bigger clone is one base away. Here the CDR3 omits its conserved ending phenylalanine or tryptophan, so a read error is the likely source. The chain uses TRBV2 and TRBJ1-1, with D possibly being TRBD1 (6 bases). The CDR3 spans 15 residues. The germline CDR1 and CDR2 sequences are SNHLY and FYNNEI. V lost 1 base to trimming and J lost 0 bases, with 9 bases between them. In DNA, the CDR3 is TGTGCCAGCAGTGAAGGGGGGCCGCTGAACACTGAAGCTTTCCTT. Residues: CASSEGGPLNTEAFL.

This clonotype has a single count. V is TRBV19 and J is TRBJ1-2; 10 bases are shared with TRBD1. V lost 4 bases and J lost 2; bases outside the gene matches: 4. Germline V CDR1 and CDR2: LNHDA, SQIVND (reference sequence). The CDR3 runs 15 residues. This CDR3 is CASSTPGQGNYGYTF. The CDR3 region has the DNA TGTGCCAGTAGTACTCCGGGACAGGGGAACTATGGCTACACCTTC.

This clonotype occurred many times. The chain combines TRBV12-3 or TRBV12-4 with TRBJ2-3, with a weak D call TRBD1 (6 bases). Trimming left V 4 bases short and J 3 bases short, with 17 bases between. This CDR3 is built from 16 residues. CDR3 sequence: CASSSLRQVKTDTQYF. The CDR3 nucleotides are TGTGCCAGCAGTTCCCTACGACAGGTCAAAACAGATACGCAGTATTTT.

This clonotype was recorded many times. J is TRBJ2-5 and V is TRBV4-1; the D call may be TRBD1 or TRBD2 (6 bases each). The CDR3 totals 16 residues. V lost 1 base and J lost 7, with 19 bases in between. The germline V gene has CDR1 MGHRA and CDR2 YSYEKL. CDR3 nucleotides: TGCGCCAGCAGCCAAGCTCCACAGGGTCCCGGGGGGACCCAGTACTTC. The encoded protein is CASSQAPQGPGGTQYF.

CDR3 nucleotides: TGTGCCAGTCGGCTAGCGGGGGGGCGTGCCGGGGAGCTGTTTTTT. Protein: CASRLAGGRAGELFF. V usage is TRBV19 and J usage is TRBJ2-2, with 12 bases that match TRBD2. J gave up 6 bases and V 8 bases, and 7 bases lay outside the gene matches. Per germline, CDR1 LNHDA and CDR2 SQIVND (reference sequence). This CDR3 region has 15 residues.

This clonotype was detected only a few times. The chain carries TRBV18 and TRBJ2-7; 8 positions match TRBD2. The germline V gene encodes CDR1 KGHSH and CDR2 LQKENI. V gave up 4 bases and J gave up 2 bases; unmatched junction bases: 4. The CDR3 contains 14 residues. The CDR3 nucleotides read TGTGCCAGCTCACAGTCGGGGGGGCCCTACGAGCAGTACTTC. Encoded protein: CASSQSGGPYEQYF.

This clonotype has a count of ten or more. The rearrangement joins TRBV15 to TRBJ2-2; TRBD2 is a possible D gene (5 bases). Looked up from germline, CDR1 is LNHNV and CDR2 is YYDKDF (reference sequence). Trimming shortened V by 1 base and J by 4 bases, and 10 bases separated the two germline ends. This CDR3 spans 15 amino acids. CDR3 nucleotide sequence: TGTGCCACCAGCAGAGTGTTGGGGAGCACCGGGGAGCTGTTTTTT. It translates to CATSRVLGSTGELFF.

This clonotype came up many times. V usage is TRBV27 and J usage is TRBJ1-2; 8 positions agree with TRBD1. V was pared by 5 bases and J by 8 bases, with 4 bases of the junction left unmatched. The CDR3 totals 12 residues. Germline V lookup: CDR1 MNHEY, CDR2 SMNVEV (reference sequence). The CDR3 here is CASSTGGTGYTF. The CDR3 DNA sequence: TGTGCCAGCAGTACAGGGGGAACGGGCTACACCTTC.

The chain joins TRBV11-3 to TRBJ1-1; D gene ambiguous. Trimming removed 5 bases at V and 0 bases at J, with 13 bases between. The CDR3 contains 15 residues. Germline loops: CDR1 SGHNT, CDR2 YENEEA. The CDR3 sequence: CASSLRRQMNTEAFF. In DNA form, the CDR3 reads TGTGCCAGCAGCCTCCGACGGCAGATGAACACTGAAGCTTTCTTT.

This clonotype was counted ten times or more. The chain couples TRBV12-3 or TRBV12-4 to TRBJ1-5, with 9 bases aligning to TRBD1. V lost 6 bases to trimming and J lost 2 bases; unmatched junction nucleotides: 8. This CDR3 has 16 residues. CDR3: CASRPQGALGNQPQHF. The CDR3 DNA is TGTGCCAGCAGACCACAGGGGGCGTTGGGCAATCAGCCCCAGCATTTT.

J is TRBJ1-4 and V is TRBV12-3 or TRBV12-4; 7 positions match TRBD1. Trimming removed 0 bases from V and 6 bases from J; junction bases left unmatched: 7. This CDR3 comprises 16 residues. The CDR3 here is CASSLAGGGGDEKLFF. Here the CDR3 DNA reads TGTGCCAGCAGTTTAGCTGGAGGGGGCGGTGATGAAAAACTGTTTTTT.

This clonotype occurred a few times. The chain combines TRBV6-5 with TRBJ2-4, with TRBD1 matching 7 bases. The CDR3 runs 17 residues. CDR1 MNHEY and CDR2 SVGAGI come from the germline V gene. Unmatched junction bases numbered 9, after V lost 4 bases and J lost 0 bases. DNA of the CDR3: TGTGCCAGCAGTTCCCAGGACAGGTTACTAGCCAAAAACATTCAGTACTTC. It yields the protein CASSSQDRLLAKNIQYF.

There are many counts of this clonotype. The V and J genes are TRBV11-2 and TRBJ2-7, with 8 bases lining up with TRBD2. The CDR3 has 15 residues. Per germline, CDR1 SGHAT and CDR2 FQNNGV. J lost 2 bases, V lost 2 bases, and 5 bases had no gene match. The CDR3 DNA is TGTGCCAGCAGCTTAAATGGCGGGGGGACCTACGAGCAGTACTTC. This sequence encodes CASSLNGGGTYEQYF.

This clonotype occurred many times. This rearrangement joins TRBV12-3 or TRBV12-4 to TRBJ1-1, with D possibly matching TRBD1 (6 bases). V lost 7 bases and J lost 4, with 16 bases in between. This CDR3 spans 14 amino acids. The CDR3 spells CASINRGLGTEAFF. The CDR3 DNA follows: TGTGCCAGCATCAACCGGGGGCTGGGCACTGAAGCTTTCTTT.

Ten or more counts support this clonotype. V and J are TRBV4-1 and TRBJ1-2, with unresolved D. The CDR3 contains 15 residues. CDR1 and CDR2 from the germline V gene are MGHRA and YSYEKL. The ends were cut back, 2 bases at V and 0 bases at J, with 10 bases in the middle. CDR3 nucleotide sequence: TGCGCCAGCAGCCAAATACCGAGGACTAACTATGGCTACACCTTC. This encodes CASSQIPRTNYGYTF.

V usage is TRBV12-3 or TRBV12-4 and J usage is TRBJ2-4; D may be TRBD2 (6 bases). Trimming cost V 5 bases and J 0 bases, with 8 bases left between them. The CDR3 consists of 14 residues. As DNA, the CDR3 is TGTGCCAGCAGTGGGGGGATAGCCAAAAACATTCAGTACTTC. Protein sequence: CASSGGIAKNIQYF.

This clonotype was seen many times. The rearrangement uses TRBV2 and TRBJ1-1; D remains ambiguous. Looked up from germline, CDR1 is SNHLY and CDR2 is FYNNEI. This CDR3 comprises 11 residues. Trimming cost V 9 bases and J 4 bases, with 9 bases left between them. The CDR3 reads CASLLGTEAFF. The CDR3 region has the DNA TGTGCCAGTCTTCTAGGCACTGAAGCTTTCTTT.

A few counts support this clonotype. This sequence joins TRBV27 and TRBJ2-5; TRBD2 matches 10 bases. Looked up from germline, CDR1 is MNHEY and CDR2 is SMNVEV (reference sequence). V lost 3 bases and J lost 4; bases outside the gene matches: 8. The CDR3 runs to 16 residues. The DNA for the CDR3 is TGTGCCAGCAGTTTGTGGGCTAGCGGGGGACTAGAGACCCAGTACTTC. It yields the protein CASSLWASGGLETQYF.

This clonotype was counted at least ten times. The chain recombines TRBV28 with TRBJ1-1, with 8 bases matching TRBD1. The CDR3 runs 15 residues. In germline, CDR1 is MDHEN, CDR2 SYDVKM. V lost 5 bases, J lost 1 base, and 6 bases stayed unmatched. CDR3 amino acids: CASSVSGGWNTEAFF. The DNA of the CDR3 is TGTGCCAGCAGTGTTTCAGGGGGCTGGAACACTGAAGCTTTCTTT.

This clonotype has a single count. Possible read error: a much larger clone is one base away. Because it lacks the conserved phenylalanine or tryptophan at the end, this CDR3 is likely a read error. It is unclear where the CDR3 begins or ends on the DNA, so no DNA is shown, and the CDR3 is as TCRdb lists it. The CDR3 sequence: CASSEAFDGNYGYSL. The chain uses TRBV6-1 and TRBJ1-2. The germline V gene has CDR1 MNHNS and CDR2 SASEGT. A total of 15 residues make up the CDR3, ends included.

This clonotype has at least ten counts. An end of the junction differs from the germline gene, which may be a read error. J is TRBJ2-2 and V is TRBV7-7; D unclear. The CDR3 covers 17 residues. The germline V gene encodes CDR1 SSHAT and CDR2 FNYEAQ (reference sequence). CDR3 in amino acids: CASSLSLGPANTGELFF. Written as DNA, the CDR3 is TGTGCTAGCAGCTTAAGCCTCGGCCCAGCGAACACCGGGGAGCTGTTTTTT.

The chain employs TRBV6-1 and TRBJ2-7, with 7 positions matching TRBD2. The trim removed 7 bases at V and 3 bases at J, leaving 6 bases unmatched. Germline V gene sequence: CDR1 MNHNS, CDR2 SASEGT. This CDR3 is 13 amino acids long. For the CDR3, the DNA is TGTGCCAGCAAGAAGCGGGATAACTACGAGCAGTACTTC. This encodes CASKKRDNYEQYF.

Many counts were recorded for this clonotype. The V gene is TRBV7-2, the J gene TRBJ2-5, with D possibly matching TRBD2 (6 bases). The CDR3 runs to 15 residues. CDR1 is SGHTA, CDR2 FQGNSA, per germline. Trimming removed 2 bases at V and 4 bases at J, with 14 bases between. CDR3 residues: CASSLNVGAGETQYF. For the CDR3, the DNA is TGTGCCAGCAGCTTAAATGTTGGAGCGGGAGAGACCCAGTACTTC.

This clonotype was counted many times. This chain uses TRBV6-5 with TRBJ1-2; the D is unclear. Germline V CDR1 and CDR2: MNHEY, SVGAGI. The CDR3 is made up of 18 amino acids. V gave up 7 bases and J gave up 2 bases, with 26 bases separating them. The CDR3 is CASTKTLGLLGVNYGYTF. As DNA, the CDR3 is TGTGCCAGCACCAAAACCCTTGGTCTCCTCGGGGTAAACTATGGCTACACCTTC.

Details on this clonotype: A much larger clone lies one base from this, so it may be a read error. The CDR3 does not close with the conserved phenylalanine or tryptophan, likely indicating a read error. The chain has TRBV6-2 or TRBV6-3 and TRBJ2-2, with 7 bases identical to TRBD2. Germline values: CDR1 MNHEY, CDR2 SVGEGT. The CDR3 is made up of 15 amino acids. Trimming took 4 bases from V and 4 from J; bases not matched to a gene: 6. The CDR3 region is CASSSSGDLTGELFL. For the CDR3, the DNA is TGTGCCAGCAGTTCCAGCGGGGACCTCACCGGGGAGCTGTTTTTG.

This clonotype occurred many times. The genes are TRBV27 and TRBJ1-2; possibly TRBD1 for D (6 bases). Germline values: CDR1 MNHEY, CDR2 SMNVEV (reference sequence). This CDR3 is built from 13 residues. V dropped 4 bases and J dropped 8 bases, with 14 bases sitting between them. CDR3 in DNA: TGTGCCAGCAGTTCCTCGCAGGGGTGGGGCTACACCTTC. This translates into CASSSSQGWGYTF.

The chain employs TRBV2 and TRBJ1-5; D unresolved. The CDR3 extends over 15 amino acids. The germline gives CDR1 SNHLY, CDR2 FYNNEI. The V and J ends lost 2 bases and 14 bases respectively, with 22 bases between them. The CDR3 loop is CASSELEGGSSEKHF. CDR3 sequence (DNA): TGTGCCAGCAGTGAATTAGAGGGCGGTTCATCGGAAAAGCATTTT.

This clonotype was seen at least ten times. The gene calls are TRBV11-2 and TRBJ2-7; a weak D match, TRBD2 (6 bases). The CDR3 runs 18 residues. Germline assignment: CDR1 SGHAT and CDR2 FQNNGV. Trimming cost V 2 bases and J 3 bases, with 23 bases left between them. The CDR3 loop reads CASSLPSSGGRESYEQYF. The DNA for the CDR3 is TGTGCCAGCAGCTTACCATCCTCCGGGGGAAGAGAAAGCTACGAGCAGTACTTC.